This is a list of T cell receptor beta chains from one sample in a study of T cell responses to AZD1222 COVID-19 vaccine. The assay was immunoSEQ multiplex PCR, and TCRdb's table has in-frame clones only and misses some. The data show under 150,000 clones, 85% to 95% seen once. The specimen was peripheral blood, collected on day 0 of AZD1222 vaccination. These receptors were collected from an adult in good health. Each CDR3 is given without its conserved first and last residue. The order of the fields is D gene, V gene, CDR3 length, J gene, CDR3 protein. The D gene is left open where the match is weak.

TRBD2	TRBV7-9	16	TRBJ2-5	ASSLGSAGGTRLETQY
NA	TRBV19	13	TRBJ1-5	ASSVGTAGNQPQH
NA	TRBV18	16	TRBJ1-3	ASSPLELQGHSGNTIY
NA	TRBV19	14	TRBJ2-4	ASSIEEGGGKNIQY
NA	TRBV15	12	TRBJ1-3	ATSRGSSGNTIY
NA	TRBV3-1/TRBV3-2	13	TRBJ1-5	ASSQGTGSNQPQH
TRBD2	TRBV6-5	13	TRBJ2-7	ASRETSGATYEQY
NA	TRBV25-1	12	TRBJ1-4	ASSEPLMGEKLF
NA	TRBV27	10	TRBJ2-3	ASSGFTDTQY
TRBD2	TRBV5-1	14	TRBJ2-3	ASSPQLAGDADTQY
NA	TRBV18	11	TRBJ2-7	ASSHGPPKEQY
TRBD2	TRBV7-8	14	TRBJ2-1	ASSPGLAFSYNEQF
TRBD2	TRBV27	13	TRBJ2-7	ASSFWREASYEQY
NA	TRBV27	11	TRBJ1-6	ASRTSHNSPLH
NA	TRBV7-9	11	TRBJ2-2	ASSLVSTGELF
TRBD2	TRBV27	11	TRBJ2-1	ASGLAGYNEQF
NA	TRBV5-6	15	TRBJ2-1	ASSLAGAGLSYNEQF
NA	TRBV10-3	13	TRBJ2-6	AISDDPGGANVLT
NA	TRBV4-1	11	TRBJ2-7	ASSQVHSYEQY
NA	TRBV12-3/TRBV12-4	11	TRBJ1-6	ASSLSLDSPLH
NA	TRBV7-2	12	TRBJ2-2	ASSLGAGTGELF
NA	TRBV5-1	12	TRBJ1-2	ASSLAVSEYGYT
TRBD1	TRBV10-2	13	TRBJ2-7	ASRERPGQNYEQY
NA	TRBV7-8	11	TRBJ2-3	ASSLRLADTQY
TRBD1	TRBV9	12	TRBJ1-3	ASGAGGSGNTIY
TRBD2	TRBV19	13	TRBJ2-2	ATYSSGLNTGELF
NA	TRBV5-1	14	TRBJ2-1	ASSGPLDLPYNEQF
TRBD1	TRBV2	12	TRBJ2-1	ASSLQGAYNEQF
TRBD1	TRBV19	13	TRBJ2-1	ASTSGTGPYNEQF
TRBD1	TRBV5-1	15	TRBJ1-4	ASSLYGTGVYGEKLF
NA	TRBV7-2	13	TRBJ1-1	ASSLGAGGAPEAF
TRBD1	TRBV19	12	TRBJ1-5	ASSSGQLNQPQH
NA	TRBV30	10	TRBJ1-2	ASGRPGSGYT
NA	TRBV5-1	12	TRBJ2-2	ASSFFSNTGELF
TRBD1	TRBV10-3	12	TRBJ1-1	AISEGTVNTEAF
TRBD2	TRBV30	11	TRBJ2-5	AWSSERGETQY
TRBD2	TRBV6-6	13	TRBJ2-1	ASSGGLAGGREQF
NA	TRBV30	11	TRBJ1-2	AWSRGPNYGYT
TRBD1	TRBV6-2/TRBV6-3	13	TRBJ1-6	ASSKTGTGSSPLH
NA	TRBV11-2	11	TRBJ2-1	ASSFGSYNEQF
TRBD1	TRBV7-8	14	TRBJ2-7	ASSPGQALLTYEQY
NA	TRBV6-5	14	TRBJ1-3	ASSYSFRGLGNTIY
TRBD2	TRBV6-5	13	TRBJ2-3	ASSSREGITDTQY
NA	TRBV5-1	15	TRBJ2-5	ASSLGGGQVPSETQY
NA	TRBV14	11	TRBJ1-5	ASSQGLSQPQH
NA	TRBV6-1	13	TRBJ2-7	ASSDQGSGSYEQY
TRBD1	TRBV7-7	13	TRBJ2-5	ASSSTGGLVETQY
TRBD2	TRBV2	11	TRBJ2-7	AVLAGSNYEQY
TRBD2	TRBV4-1	13	TRBJ2-7	ASSQDSRETYEQY
NA	TRBV6-5	11	TRBJ1-5	ASRYNSNQPQH
NA	TRBV19	12	TRBJ1-6	ASSIRDASSPLH